These 11 T cell receptor beta chains share one sample of origin, sequenced in a study of radiation and T cells in renal cell carcinoma. Repertoires were generated with immunoSEQ multiplex PCR, while TCRdb's copy carries only in-frame clones and drops some. In the table there are about 150,000 clones, roughly 87% of which are singletons. The time point here: blood 2 weeks post-SBRT. Treatment meaning: 15 Gy SBRT to primary tumor, nephrectomy 4 weeks later. The sample was blood, taken from a patient whose treatment included radiotherapy and nephrectomy. The receptors here all came from a woman aged 45-59 years with renal cell carcinoma.

This clone was observed once. V and J are TRBV2 and TRBJ1-4; D is possibly TRBD1 (5 bases). The V gene's germline CDR1 is SNHLY and CDR2 FYNNEI. The CDR3 extends over 19 amino acids. V gave up 6 bases and J gave up 0 bases, with 23 bases separating them. CDR3 DNA sequence: TGTGCCAGCAGCCTTCTTGAGGGGTGGGCGCTTGCAACTAATGAAAAACTGTTTTTT. Its protein is CASSLLEGWALATNEKLFF.

This sequence joins TRBV9 and TRBJ2-7, with no clear D. CDR3 length equals 11 residues. Germline V gives CDR1 SGDLS, CDR2 YYNGEE. V was shortened by 2 bases and J by 7 bases, with 7 bases between the two germline ends. The DNA for the CDR3 is TGTGCCAGCAGCGTCGGTGGGGAGCAGTACTTC. Residues: CASSVGGEQYF.

The J gene is TRBJ1-2, the V gene TRBV5-1; D not certain. Trimming cost V 7 bases and J 1 base, with 11 bases left between them. CDR1 SGHRS and CDR2 YFSETQ come from the germline V gene. The CDR3 is made up of 13 amino acids. The CDR3 is CASASDGNYGYTF. CDR3 nucleotides: TGCGCCAGCGCGTCGGACGGTAACTATGGCTACACCTTC. The full variable domain, its missing parts supplied by reference TRBV5-1 and TRBJ1-2, is KAGVTQTPRYLIKTRGQQVTLSCSPISGHRSVSWYQQTPGQGLQFLFEYFSETQRNKGNFPGRFSGRQFSNSRSEMNVSTLELGDSALYLCASASDGNYGYTFGSGTRLTVV.

This chain's CDR3 is CAWMYSGVTDNEQFF. The DNA of the CDR3 is TGTGCCTGGATGTATAGCGGAGTTACCGACAATGAGCAGTTCTTC. The chain carries TRBV30 and TRBJ2-1; a weak D match, TRBD2 (6 bases). This CDR3 is built from 15 residues. CDR1 and CDR2 (germline): GTSNPN, SVGIG (reference sequence). Trimming left V 4 bases short and J 5 bases short, with 18 bases between. The entire variable domain, with the rest obtained from reference TRBV30 and TRBJ2-1, is as follows: SQTIHQWPATLVQPVGSPLSLECTVEGTSNPNLYWYRQAAGRGLQLLFYSVGIGQISSEVPQNLSASRPQDRQFILSSKKLLLSDSGFYLCAWMYSGVTDNEQFFGPGTRLTVL.

V gene TRBV15 combines with J gene TRBJ1-3; 9 nucleotides align to TRBD1. The CDR3 spans 16 residues. Germline CDR1 and CDR2: LNHNV and YYDKDF (reference sequence). V gave up 1 base and J gave up 1 base; unmatched junction bases: 2. The CDR3 region has the DNA TGTGCCACCAGCAGAGGAGGGACAGGGTCTGGAAACACCATATATTTT. Amino acids: CATSRGGTGSGNTIYF. The entire variable domain, with the rest obtained from reference TRBV15 and TRBJ1-3, is as follows: DAMVIQNPRYQVTQFGKPVTLSCSQTLNHNVMYWYQQKSSQAPKLLFHYYDKDFNNEADTPDNFQSRRPNTSFCFLDIRSPGLGDTAMYLCATSRGGTGSGNTIYFGEGSWLTVV.

This sequence joins TRBV7-9 and TRBJ2-7; either TRBD1 or TRBD2 may fit D (5 bases each). Deletions cut 5 bases from V and 5 bases from J, with 16 bases between. CDR1 and CDR2 (germline): SEHNR, FQNEAQ (reference sequence). The CDR3 contains 14 residues. The CDR3 loop is CASSPGARVHEQYF. The CDR3 bases are TGTGCCAGCAGCCCCGGGGCAAGGGTCCACGAGCAGTACTTC. Looking up the rest from reference TRBV7-9 and TRBJ2-7 gives the full variable domain: DTGVSQNPRHKITKRGQNVTFRCDPISEHNRLYWYRQTLGQGPEFLTYFQNEAQLEKSRLLSDRFSAERPKGSFSTLEIQRTEQGDSAMYLCASSPGARVHEQYFGPGTRLTVT.

This clone was detected only once. This chain links TRBV19 with TRBJ2-1, with 9 positions matching TRBD1. The J segment lost 0 bases and the V segment lost 4 bases, leaving 10 bases of the junction unmatched. Germline lookup yields CDR1 LNHDA and CDR2 SQIVND (reference sequence). The CDR3 consists of 18 residues. Written as DNA, the CDR3 is TGTGCCAGTAGTAAGGGACAGGGTACCTCGAGCTCCTACAATGAGCAGTTCTTC. Its protein product is CASSKGQGTSSSYNEQFF.

This chain joins TRBV5-6 and TRBJ2-1; D is unclear. Per the germline V gene, CDR1 is SGHDT and CDR2 is YYEEEE. Trimming removed 4 bases at V and 4 bases at J, with 12 bases between. CDR3 length: 14 amino acids. In nucleotides, the CDR3 is TGTGCCAGCAGCCAAACGGCAGGATACAATGAGCAGTTCTTC. Its translation is CASSQTAGYNEQFF.

J is TRBJ2-3 and V is TRBV7-8; 8 nucleotides agree with TRBD1. Germline assignment: CDR1 SGHVS and CDR2 FQNEAQ. The CDR3 runs to 14 residues. Unmatched junction bases numbered 3, after V lost 5 bases and J lost 2 bases. As DNA, the CDR3 is TGTGCCAGCAGCCCAGGGGGCCTCACAGATACGCAGTATTTT. Translated, it gives CASSPGGLTDTQYF.

The V call is TRBV6-5, the J call TRBJ1-1; weak D call: TRBD1 (6 bases). The V gene lost 10 bases and the J gene lost 1 base, with 16 bases spanning the gap. The CDR3 is 14 amino acids. Germline values: CDR1 MNHEY, CDR2 SVGAGI. DNA for the CDR3: TGTGCCACCCAAGATTTGACAGGGAACACTGAAGCTTTCTTT. Its protein product is CATQDLTGNTEAFF.

The gene calls are TRBV18 and TRBJ2-1; D not certain. Germline CDR1 KGHSH, CDR2 LQKENI. Trimming pared 3 bases from V and 3 bases from J, leaving 12 bases between. CDR3 length equals 15 residues. The CDR3 is CASSPPIRRYNEQFF. In DNA, the CDR3 is TGTGCCAGCTCACCGCCGATCCGACGCTACAATGAGCAGTTCTTC.